The entry below describes one T cell receptor beta chain. The V gene's germline CDR1 is SGHTA and CDR2 FQGNSA. The CDR3 has 16 residues. V lost 0 bases to trimming and J lost 5 bases; unmatched junction nucleotides: 7. Here immunoSEQ multiplex PCR was the method, and the copy in TCRdb shows in-frame clones only, minus some. The top ten hold 3.5% to 6% of the sample, which has approximately 83,000 clones, about 85% seen once. Autoimmune disease history or systemic immunosuppression disqualified patients. Baseline, cycle 4 day 1, and cycle 7 day 1 were the blood sampling points. This sample is part of a study of OX40 agonist ivuxolimab in advanced cancers.

The sequence derives from an adult with an advanced solid tumor such as melanoma, head and neck, liver or kidney cancer. This chain connects TRBV7-2 to TRBJ2-1; 7 bases agree with TRBD2. This specimen consisted of CD4+ or CD8+ T cells sorted from blood, obtained in a trial of the OX40 agonist ivuxolimab. In nucleotides, the CDR3 is TGTGCCAGCAGCTTAGCAGTCCCTAGCGGAAACAATGAGCAGTTCTTC. Translating it yields CASSLAVPSGNNEQFF. The full variable domain, rest sourced from reference TRBV7-2 and TRBJ2-1, is GAGVSQSPSNKVTEKGKDVELRCDPISGHTALYWYRQSLGQGLEFLIYFQGNSAPDKSGLPSDRFSAERTGGSVSTLTIQRTQQEDSAVYLCASSLAVPSGNNEQFFGPGTRLTVL.